Below, 32 T cell receptor beta chains from the same sample are listed, as sequenced in a study of blood T cell repertoires in COVID-19. Only in-frame clones appear in the TCRdb table, and some are missing; sequencing was by immunoSEQ multiplex PCR. Of fewer than 130,000 clones in the sample, approximately 90% were seen once. The sequenced sample was peripheral blood. These receptors were taken from a woman between 50 and 59 years old with acute or convalescent COVID-19.

The sample holds one count of this clone. Here the CDR3 DNA reads TGTGCCAGCAGCTTCGGGACAGAAGAGACCCAGTACTTC. It codes for CASSFGTEETQYF. The V and J genes are TRBV7-9 and TRBJ2-5; TRBD1 agrees at 7 bases. CDR3 length: 13 residues. Germline-derived CDR1 and CDR2 are SEHNR and FQNEAQ (reference sequence). Losses at the gene ends were 3 bases for V and 3 bases for J; bases not matched to a gene: 1. The whole variable domain, filled in from reference TRBV7-9 and TRBJ2-5, reads DTGVSQNPRHKITKRGQNVTFRCDPISEHNRLYWYRQTLGQGPEFLTYFQNEAQLEKSRLLSDRFSAERPKGSFSTLEIQRTEQGDSAMYLCASSFGTEETQYFGPGTRLLVL.

The chain has TRBV2 and TRBJ2-7, with 8 bases lining up with TRBD1. The junction had 17 bases not matched to a gene; V was cut back by 3 bases and J by 1 base. This CDR3 is 19 amino acids long. CDR1 SNHLY and CDR2 FYNNEI come from the germline V gene. The chain's CDR3 is CASSDLVAGGSKRSYEQYF. In DNA, the CDR3 is TGTGCCAGCAGTGATTTGGTGGCAGGGGGCTCGAAGAGGTCCTACGAGCAGTACTTC.

The chain joins TRBV6-5 to TRBJ2-2; possible D gene TRBD2, 6 bases. Germline CDR1 MNHEY, CDR2 SVGAGI. V dropped 7 bases and J dropped 0 bases, with 12 bases sitting between them. CDR3 length: 15 residues. CDR3 protein: CASILEGTNTGELFF. As DNA, the CDR3 is TGTGCCAGCATCCTGGAGGGGACGAACACCGGGGAGCTGTTTTTT.

This clone was seen once. The chain carries TRBV5-6 and TRBJ2-7; 12 bases line up with TRBD1. J gave up 4 bases and V 4 bases, and 9 bases lay outside the gene matches. CDR1 is SGHDT and CDR2 is YYEEEE in the germline V gene. This CDR3 region has 16 residues. In DNA form, the CDR3 reads TGTGCCAGCAGCGACGCCGGGACAGGGGGCAGGTACGAGCAGTACTTC. Protein product: CASSDAGTGGRYEQYF.

The chain carries TRBV10-2 and TRBJ1-3, with no clear D. CDR3 size: 13 residues. CDR1 and CDR2 (germline): WSHSY, SAAADI. V dropped 2 bases and J dropped 2 bases, with 4 bases sitting between them. CDR3 protein: CASSETPGNTIYF. In DNA, the CDR3 is TGCGCCAGCAGTGAGACACCTGGAAACACCATATATTTT.

The J gene is TRBJ2-5, the V gene TRBV5-1; unclear D gene. Trimming left V 0 bases short and J 4 bases short, with 13 bases between. This CDR3 region has 15 residues. From germline, CDR1 is SGHRS and CDR2 YFSETQ. The CDR3, as DNA: TGCGCCAGCAGCTTGGGTCTGGGCTTGAGAGAGACCCAGTACTTC. Protein product: CASSLGLGLRETQYF. The variable domain in full, completed from reference TRBV5-1 and TRBJ2-5, reads KAGVTQTPRYLIKTRGQQVTLSCSPISGHRSVSWYQQTPGQGLQFLFEYFSETQRNKGNFPGRFSGRQFSNSRSEMNVSTLELGDSALYLCASSLGLGLRETQYFGPGTRLLVL.

The CDR3 DNA follows: TGCGCCAGCAGTGAGCGGGGGACAGGGGGCGGCGAGCAGTACTTC. Translating it yields CASSERGTGGGEQYF. The genes are TRBV10-2 and TRBJ2-7; 12 positions match TRBD1. CDR3 length: 15 residues. The germline V gene has CDR1 WSHSY and CDR2 SAAADI. The V segment lost 2 bases and the J segment 6 bases; nucleotides outside the gene matches: 5.

J is TRBJ2-7 and V is TRBV5-1; tentatively, D is TRBD2 (5 bases). Germline CDR1 and CDR2: SGHRS and YFSETQ. Trimming removed 4 bases at V and 1 base at J, with 15 bases between. This CDR3 is 15 amino acids long. The CDR3 here is CASSPDGSVSYEQYF. The DNA of the CDR3 is TGCGCCAGCAGCCCCGATGGGAGCGTTTCCTACGAGCAGTACTTC.

V is TRBV29-1 and J is TRBJ1-1, with D possibly TRBD1 on 5 matching bases. Between the trimmed V and J ends, which lost 6 bases and 5 bases, there was a span of 13 bases. Germline CDR1 and CDR2: SQVTM and ANQGSEA. The CDR3 length is 12 residues. CDR3 coding DNA: TGCAGCGTCCCAGGGATATGGACTGAAGCTTTCTTT. It encodes CSVPGIWTEAFF.

The J gene is TRBJ2-2, the V gene TRBV5-1; D is undetermined. The CDR3 loop spans 16 amino acids. V was pared by 0 bases and J by 7 bases, with 16 bases between. Germline CDR1 SGHRS, CDR2 YFSETQ. The CDR3 is CASSLVSPLVGGELFF. The CDR3 coding sequence is TGCGCCAGCAGCTTGGTATCTCCTTTAGTTGGCGGGGAGCTGTTTTTT. The whole variable domain, filled in from reference TRBV5-1 and TRBJ2-2, reads KAGVTQTPRYLIKTRGQQVTLSCSPISGHRSVSWYQQTPGQGLQFLFEYFSETQRNKGNFPGRFSGRQFSNSRSEMNVSTLELGDSALYLCASSLVSPLVGGELFFGEGSRLTVL.

This clone was recorded once. The J gene is TRBJ2-1, the V gene TRBV5-1; 7 bases are a match to TRBD2. This CDR3 has 17 residues. Germline CDR1 and CDR2: SGHRS and YFSETQ. J gave up 9 bases and V 0 bases, and 15 bases lay outside the gene matches. This CDR3 is CASSLDPGGGTKGEQFF. DNA for the CDR3: TGCGCCAGCAGCTTGGACCCGGGAGGCGGGACTAAGGGTGAGCAGTTCTTC. The full variable domain, with the rest looked up from reference TRBV5-1 and TRBJ2-1, is KAGVTQTPRYLIKTRGQQVTLSCSPISGHRSVSWYQQTPGQGLQFLFEYFSETQRNKGNFPGRFSGRQFSNSRSEMNVSTLELGDSALYLCASSLDPGGGTKGEQFFGPGTRLTVL.

The CDR3 nucleotides read TGCAGTTCCTGGGCGAACACTGAAGCTTTCTTT. It translates to CSSWANTEAFF. The chain employs TRBV20-1 and TRBJ1-1; D ambiguous. V lost 8 bases to trimming and J lost 1 base, with 8 bases between them. The germline CDR1 and CDR2 sequences are DFQATT and SNEGSKA (reference sequence). This CDR3 contains 11 residues.

The chain couples TRBV19 to TRBJ2-7; tentatively, D is TRBD1 (6 bases). Germline CDR1 is LNHDA and CDR2 is SQIVND (reference sequence). The CDR3 contains 13 residues. V was trimmed by 9 bases and J by 3 bases, leaving 15 bases between them. CDR3 loop: CARDYRVGYEQYF. The CDR3 nucleotides read TGTGCCAGAGACTACAGGGTGGGCTACGAGCAGTACTTC.

The chain combines TRBV5-4 with TRBJ2-1; 7 positions agree with TRBD2. The germline V gene has CDR1 SGHNT and CDR2 YYREEE (reference sequence). The trim removed 2 bases at V and 8 bases at J, leaving 7 bases unmatched. CDR3 size: 14 residues. The CDR3, as DNA: TGTGCCAGCAGCTTAAGTAGGGCGGGGGATGAGCAGTTCTTC. It codes for CASSLSRAGDEQFF.

CDR3 sequence: CASSNRGRTAVTYYGYTF. The CDR3 DNA reads as TGTGCCAGCAGTAACAGGGGGCGGACAGCGGTAACCTACTATGGCTACACCTTC. The chain recombines TRBV2 with TRBJ1-2; 9 nucleotides line up with TRBD1. V lost 5 bases, J lost 3 bases, and 16 bases stayed unmatched. Germline V gene lookup returns CDR1 SNHLY and CDR2 FYNNEI. This CDR3 is built from 18 residues.

The chain uses TRBV7-8 and TRBJ2-6; D gene ambiguous. CDR1 and CDR2 from the germline V gene are SGHVS and FQNEAQ. The V and J ends lost 6 bases and 0 bases respectively, with 3 bases between them. This CDR3 is 13 amino acids long. Here the CDR3 reads CASRSSGANVLTF. For the CDR3, the DNA is TGTGCCAGCAGGAGCTCTGGGGCCAACGTCCTGACTTTC.

The V gene is TRBV18, the J gene TRBJ2-5; D gene ambiguous. The CDR3 is 14 residues long. CDR1 and CDR2 (germline): KGHSH, LQKENI. V was trimmed by 4 bases and J by 4 bases, leaving 13 bases between them. The CDR3 loop is CASSLKSSRETQYF. The CDR3 bases are TGTGCCAGCTCACTAAAGAGCTCCCGAGAGACCCAGTACTTC.

The table lists this clone with a few counts. The chain's CDR3 is CASSSRQDTPLHF. Here the CDR3 DNA reads TGTGCCAGCAGTTCCCGACAGGACACACCCCTCCACTTT. The chain links TRBV27 to TRBJ1-6; TRBD1 is a possible D gene (6 bases). Germline-derived CDR1 and CDR2 are MNHEY and SMNVEV (reference sequence). CDR3 length: 13 residues. The V and J ends lost 4 bases and 11 bases respectively, with 12 bases between them.

In this sample, this clone turned up once. The chain employs TRBV30 and TRBJ1-4, with D possibly matching TRBD1 (6 bases). CDR3 length equals 16 residues. Germline V gene sequence: CDR1 GTSNPN, CDR2 SVGIG (reference sequence). V lost 1 base and J 5 bases, leaving 17 bases between the germline ends. This CDR3 reads CAWSAAQGRGNEKLFF. CDR3 DNA: TGTGCCTGGAGTGCCGCCCAGGGTAGGGGGAATGAAAAACTGTTTTTT.

The chain joins TRBV6-1 to TRBJ1-5; no definite D call. With 2 bases removed from V and 5 bases from J, the gap between germline ends came to 10 bases. The CDR3 has 14 amino acids. Germline CDR1 and CDR2: MNHNS and SASEGT. CDR3 coding DNA: TGTGCCAGCAGTGAAACGGTAGTCGATCAGCCCCAGCATTTT. Translation: CASSETVVDQPQHF.

This chain links TRBV6-1 with TRBJ1-1; perhaps TRBD1 as D (6 bases). CDR3 length: 14 residues. Trimming pared 2 bases from V and 4 bases from J, leaving 11 bases between. Germline-derived CDR1 and CDR2 are MNHNS and SASEGT. CDR3 sequence (DNA): TGTGCCAGCAGTGAACAGGACAGTCCCACTGAAGCTTTCTTT. This gives the protein CASSEQDSPTEAFF.

This clone was seen a single time. This chain uses TRBV7-9 with TRBJ2-1; D is possibly TRBD1 (5 bases). This CDR3 has 14 residues. The ends were cut back, 1 base at V and 6 bases at J, with 10 bases in the middle. Germline assignment: CDR1 SEHNR and CDR2 FQNEAQ (reference sequence). The CDR3 region has the DNA TGTGCCAGCAGCTTAGTCGCTAGGGGCAATGAGCAGTTCTTC. It specifies CASSLVARGNEQFF. The whole variable domain, remainder taken from reference TRBV7-9 and TRBJ2-1, is DTGVSQNPRHKITKRGQNVTFRCDPISEHNRLYWYRQTLGQGPEFLTYFQNEAQLEKSRLLSDRFSAERPKGSFSTLEIQRTEQGDSAMYLCASSLVARGNEQFFGPGTRLTVL.

The V call is TRBV6-2 or TRBV6-3, the J call TRBJ1-1; TRBD1 is a possible D gene (6 bases). Trimming took off 0 bases at V and 4 bases at J, with 12 bases between the two ends. The CDR3 contains 15 residues. Germline-derived CDR1 and CDR2 are MNHEY and SVGEGT. CDR3 DNA: TGTGCCAGCAGTTACTCTACTGGCAGGGGCACTGAAGCTTTCTTT. This translates into CASSYSTGRGTEAFF.

This sequence joins TRBV7-2 and TRBJ2-6; 9 bases match TRBD1. V lost 5 bases, J lost 14 bases, and 7 bases stayed unmatched. This CDR3 region has 13 residues. Germline V CDR1 and CDR2: SGHTA, FQGNSA. In nucleotides, the CDR3 is TGTGCCAGCAGCCCCGGGACAGGGAGGATCCTGACTTTC. It codes for CASSPGTGRILTF.

This clone was counted once. This sequence joins TRBV20-1 and TRBJ2-3; TRBD1 might be the D (6 bases). Germline lookup yields CDR1 DFQATT and CDR2 SNEGSKA (reference sequence). CDR3 length: 17 residues. V shed 3 bases and J shed 2 bases, with 21 bases lying between them. In nucleotides, the CDR3 is TGCAGTGCTAGTCTCGCCGCTTCGACAGGAGTCACAGATACGCAGTATTTT. Its protein is CSASLAASTGVTDTQYF.

V is TRBV29-1 and J is TRBJ2-1; tentatively, D is TRBD2 (6 bases). Trimming removed 7 bases at V and 7 bases at J, with 20 bases between. In germline, CDR1 is SQVTM, CDR2 ANQGSEA. The CDR3 totals 14 residues. CDR3 bases: TGCAGCGCGGATAGGACTACCGGTAGAAATGAGCAGTTCTTC. Amino acids: CSADRTTGRNEQFF.

Regarding this clone: This specimen includes other DNA sequences encoding the same CDR3. The chain combines TRBV18 with TRBJ2-2, with D possibly TRBD2 on 6 matching bases. The germline CDR1 and CDR2 sequences are KGHSH and LQKENI. Trimming pared 3 bases from V and 1 base from J, leaving 6 bases between. The length of the CDR3 is 14 residues. The chain's CDR3 is CASSPGLNTGELFF. The CDR3, as DNA: TGTGCCAGCTCACCGGGACTGAACACCGGGGAGCTGTTTTTT.

This chain links TRBV9 with TRBJ2-1; 14 nucleotides align to TRBD2. Germline V gives CDR1 SGDLS, CDR2 YYNGEE. V lost 4 bases and J lost 7; bases outside the gene matches: 4. The CDR3 is made up of 15 amino acids. DNA of the CDR3: TGTGCCAGCAGCCCAAGACTAGCGGGGGGGAATGAGCAGTTCTTC. Encoded protein: CASSPRLAGGNEQFF. Supplemented by reference TRBV9 and TRBJ2-1, the full variable domain reads DSGVTQTPKHLITATGQRVTLRCSPRSGDLSVYWYQQSLDQGLQFLIQYYNGEERAKGNILERFSAQQFPDLHSELNLSSLELGDSALYFCASSPRLAGGNEQFFGPGTRLTVL.

The V gene is TRBV6-6, the J gene TRBJ2-2; TRBD2 matches at 13 bases. The V gene's germline CDR1 is MNHNY and CDR2 SVGAGI (reference sequence). V gave up 5 bases and J gave up 1 base; unmatched junction bases: 4. This CDR3 region has 17 residues. CDR3 DNA: TGTGCCAGCAGTCCCTGGACTAGCGGGAGGAACACCGGGGAGCTGTTTTTT. Protein sequence: CASSPWTSGRNTGELFF.

This sequence joins TRBV2 and TRBJ1-5; 8 nucleotides agree with TRBD1. This CDR3 has 15 residues. V gave up 2 bases and J gave up 7 bases; unmatched junction bases: 7. Germline V lookup: CDR1 SNHLY, CDR2 FYNNEI. Written as DNA, the CDR3 is TGTGCCAGCAGTGAACGTTCAGGGGGCGGCCAGCCCCAGCATTTT. It yields the protein CASSERSGGGQPQHF.

The rearrangement uses TRBV2 and TRBJ2-3; D may be TRBD1 (5 bases). CDR3 length: 16 residues. In germline, CDR1 is SNHLY, CDR2 FYNNEI. V was trimmed by 3 bases and J by 1 base, leaving 14 bases between them. The CDR3 loop reads CASSDGASQGTDTQYF. CDR3 DNA: TGTGCCAGCAGTGATGGGGCCTCCCAGGGCACAGATACGCAGTATTTT.

This clone was seen just once. Other DNA variants within this sample encode the same CDR3. The rearrangement joins TRBV19 to TRBJ1-6; tentatively, D is TRBD1 (6 bases). The CDR3 spans 15 residues. Between the trimmed V and J ends, which lost 3 bases and 14 bases, there was a span of 20 bases. The germline gives CDR1 LNHDA, CDR2 SQIVND (reference sequence). The CDR3 sequence is CASSMGGARGTTLHF. Here the CDR3 DNA reads TGTGCCAGTAGTATGGGGGGGGCGCGGGGGACAACCCTCCACTTT. The variable domain in full, completed from reference TRBV19 and TRBJ1-6, reads DGGITQSPKYLFRKEGQNVTLSCEQNLNHDAMYWYRQDPGQGLRLIYYSQIVNDFQKGDIAEGYSVSREKKESFPLTVTSAQKNPTAFYLCASSMGGARGTTLHFGNGTRLTVT.